This TCR beta chain came from a study of T-cell memory formation after mild COVID-19. This clonotype was seen only a few times. The CDR3 totals 14 residues. V was pared by 5 bases and J by 8 bases, with 18 bases between. Looked up from germline, CDR1 is SEHNR and CDR2 is FQNEAQ (reference sequence). 5'RACE with constant-segment primers built TCRalpha and TCRbeta cDNA libraries with UMIs. TCRdb itself ran the 5' RACE reads through MiXCR, one entry per CDR3 protein. The sample records about 620,000 distinct CDR3 sequences, about 20% being singletons. The sequencing sample was made of PBMCs or a T cell subset sorted from them (not recorded which). This chain uses TRBV7-9 with TRBJ1-2; D uncertain. This sequence was found in an adult woman who had mild COVID-19 (a few samples of this study predate the infection). Cell type and time point are not known. In nucleotides, the CDR3 is TGTGCCAGCAGCAACCCTGACACCTACATCGGCTACACCTTC. Translation gives CASSNPDTYIGYTF.